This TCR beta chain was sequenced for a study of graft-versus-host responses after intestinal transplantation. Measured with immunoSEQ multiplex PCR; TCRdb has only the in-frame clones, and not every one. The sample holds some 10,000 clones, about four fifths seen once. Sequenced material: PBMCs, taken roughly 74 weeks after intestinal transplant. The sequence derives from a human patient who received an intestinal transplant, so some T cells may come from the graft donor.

The CDR3 DNA is TGTGCCAGCAGGGGCCCCCCCTACGAGCAGTACTTC. It is translated as CASRGPPYEQYF. This chain uses TRBV6-5 with TRBJ2-7, with D uncertain. The CDR3 spans 12 residues. Germline assignment: CDR1 MNHEY and CDR2 SVGAGI. V lost 6 bases and J 2 bases, leaving 8 bases between the germline ends.